The 21 T cell receptor beta chains presented below share a single source sample, sequenced in a study of shared clonotypes between healthy human individuals. The assay was immunoSEQ multiplex PCR, and TCRdb's table has in-frame clones only and misses some. The table has 450,000 to 500,000 clones, 70% to 85% seen once; the top ten hold roughly 12%. The sample consisted of PBMCs. Receptor source: a woman between 40 and 55 years old in good health. Some clones in this sample may be carry-over from other donors' samples.

The genes are TRBV28 and TRBJ1-3, with D maybe TRBD1 (5 bases). Looked up from germline, CDR1 is MDHEN and CDR2 is SYDVKM. The V end lost 7 bases, the J end lost 5 bases, and 15 bases lay between the germline ends. CDR3 length: 14 amino acids. The CDR3 bases are TGTGCCAGCAACGGTTCAGGGCAGAGAAACACCATATATTTT. Protein sequence: CASNGSGQRNTIYF.

The V gene is TRBV28, the J gene TRBJ2-2; possibly TRBD1 for D (7 bases). The V and J ends lost 6 bases and 4 bases respectively, with 15 bases between them. The V gene's germline CDR1 is MDHEN and CDR2 SYDVKM. The CDR3 length is 15 residues. CDR3 amino acids: CASSSPRGVTGELFF. The CDR3 DNA is TGTGCCAGCAGCTCCCCCAGGGGGGTCACCGGGGAGCTGTTTTTT.

The chain combines TRBV7-3 with TRBJ2-1; maybe TRBD2 (6 bases). The CDR3 runs 14 residues. The germline CDR1 and CDR2 sequences are SGHTA and FQGTGA. The V end was cut by 4 bases, the J end by 8 bases, with 15 bases between. The chain's CDR3 is CASSSKPLADEQFF. The DNA for the CDR3 is TGTGCCAGCAGCTCGAAACCACTAGCCGATGAGCAGTTCTTC.

The chain carries TRBV27 and TRBJ2-3; D might be TRBD2 (6 bases). The CDR3 runs 15 residues. Germline V gives CDR1 MNHEY, CDR2 SMNVEV (reference sequence). V was cut by 7 bases and J by 8 bases, with 22 bases left in between. The CDR3 region is CASTSTGGYFATQYF. Written as DNA, the CDR3 is TGTGCCAGCACCTCCACTGGGGGGTATTTTGCTACGCAGTATTTT.

This clone occurred many times. The chain has TRBV30 and TRBJ2-1, with a weak D call TRBD1 (8 bases). This CDR3 is 18 amino acids long. Trimming left V 3 bases short and J 0 bases short, with 21 bases between. CDR1 is GTSNPN and CDR2 is SVGIG in the germline V gene (reference sequence). The CDR3 nucleotides read TGTGCCTGGAGCGCTAGTTTGGGGGGGACAGGCTCCTACAATGAGCAGTTCTTC. Its translation is CAWSASLGGTGSYNEQFF.

This chain joins TRBV28 and TRBJ2-7, with TRBD2 identical over 8 bases. The CDR3 consists of 15 residues. The germline CDR1 and CDR2 sequences are MDHEN and SYDVKM. Trimming cost V 6 bases and J 3 bases; bases outside gene matches: 10. The CDR3 here is CASRPPGLVGYEQYF. The CDR3 DNA reads TGTGCCAGCAGACCACCGGGACTAGTGGGCTACGAGCAGTACTTC. The entire variable domain, with the rest obtained from reference TRBV28 and TRBJ2-7, is as follows: DVKVTQSSRYLVKRTGEKVFLECVQDMDHENMFWYRQDPGLGLRLIYFSYDVKMKEKGDIPEGYSVSREKKERFSLILESASTNQTSMYLCASRPPGLVGYEQYFGPGTRLTVT.

This clone was picked up a small number of times. CDR3 region: CASSGQFDTEAFF. DNA of the CDR3: TGTGCCAGCAGTGGGCAGTTCGACACTGAAGCTTTCTTT. The gene calls are TRBV2 and TRBJ1-1; D is uncertain. Germline CDR1 SNHLY, CDR2 FYNNEI. The CDR3 contains 13 residues. With 4 bases removed from V and 3 bases from J, the gap between germline ends came to 9 bases.

The rearrangement uses TRBV30 and TRBJ2-1, with no clear D. V lost 2 bases to trimming and J lost 0 bases, with 11 bases between them. From germline, CDR1 is GTSNPN and CDR2 SVGIG (reference sequence). This CDR3 is built from 15 residues. The CDR3 region has the DNA TGTGCCTGGAGTCCCCCAGACCTCTCCTACAATGAGCAGTTCTTC. Amino acid sequence: CAWSPPDLSYNEQFF.

The chain employs TRBV15 and TRBJ2-6; weak D call: TRBD1 (6 bases). CDR1 LNHNV and CDR2 YYDKDF come from the germline V gene (reference sequence). There are 19 residues in the CDR3. Trimming took off 0 bases at V and 0 bases at J, with 15 bases between the two ends. The CDR3 reads CATSRDRAGESSGANVLTF. CDR3 in DNA: TGTGCCACCAGCAGAGATCGGGCAGGGGAAAGCTCTGGGGCCAACGTCCTGACTTTC. Supplemented by reference TRBV15 and TRBJ2-6, the full variable domain reads DAMVIQNPRYQVTQFGKPVTLSCSQTLNHNVMYWYQQKSSQAPKLLFHYYDKDFNNEADTPDNFQSRRPNTSFCFLDIRSPGLGDTAMYLCATSRDRAGESSGANVLTFGAGSRLTVL.

The chain joins TRBV28 to TRBJ1-6, with a possible D match to TRBD1 (6 bases). Germline CDR1 MDHEN, CDR2 SYDVKM. Trimming cost V 3 bases and J 7 bases, with 10 bases left between them. The CDR3 covers 14 residues. In DNA form, the CDR3 reads TGTGCCAGCAGTTTCGGGACATCGAATTCACCCCTCCACTTT. This encodes CASSFGTSNSPLHF.

This CDR3 reads CASSPRLPGGETQYF. CDR3 DNA: TGTGCCAGCAGTCCCAGGTTGCCGGGGGGAGAGACCCAGTACTTC. The rearrangement links TRBV28 to TRBJ2-5, with 7 bases matching TRBD2. Germline assignment: CDR1 MDHEN and CDR2 SYDVKM. V was clipped by 5 bases and J by 4 bases; unmatched bases: 10. The CDR3 extends over 15 amino acids.

The chain's CDR3 is CASSLEATSGAGTQYF. The CDR3 nucleotides read TGTGCCAGCAGCTTGGAGGCCACTAGCGGTGCGGGAACCCAGTACTTC. The rearrangement joins TRBV5-4 to TRBJ2-5; TRBD2 agrees at 8 bases. Trimming removed 0 bases from V and 8 bases from J; junction bases left unmatched: 12. There are 16 residues in the CDR3. CDR1 SGHNT and CDR2 YYREEE come from the germline V gene (reference sequence). The whole variable domain, remainder taken from reference TRBV5-4 and TRBJ2-5, is ETGVTQSPTHLIKTRGQQVTLRCSSQSGHNTVSWYQQALGQGPQFIFQYYREEENGRGNFPPRFSGLQFPNYSSELNVNALELDDSALYLCASSLEATSGAGTQYFGPGTRLLVL.

The chain uses TRBV18 and TRBJ2-5; possibly TRBD1 or TRBD2 for D (5 bases each). Trimming took 3 bases from V and 5 from J, leaving 13 bases between them. The CDR3 runs 14 residues. CDR1 and CDR2 (germline): KGHSH, LQKENI. This chain's CDR3 is CASSPLGTYETQYF. The CDR3 bases are TGTGCCAGCTCACCTCTTGGGACGTATGAGACCCAGTACTTC.

Turning to this clone: Distinct nucleotide sequences in the sample also encode this CDR3. V and J are TRBV28 and TRBJ2-5; D is unresolved. Per germline, CDR1 MDHEN and CDR2 SYDVKM. The V end lost 6 bases, the J end lost 1 base, and 3 bases lay between the germline ends. The CDR3 runs 11 residues. This CDR3 reads CASRLQETQYF. CDR3 bases: TGTGCCAGCAGGCTCCAAGAGACCCAGTACTTC.

V usage is TRBV5-6 and J usage is TRBJ2-3, with 14 bases lining up with TRBD2. The CDR3 runs 16 residues. Germline V lookup: CDR1 SGHDT, CDR2 YYEEEE. V lost 4 bases and J lost 1; bases outside the gene matches: 2. The CDR3 DNA follows: TGTGCCAGCAGCCCGGGACTAGCGGGAGGCACAGATACGCAGTATTTT. As protein: CASSPGLAGGTDTQYF.

A few counts support this clone. This chain joins TRBV2 and TRBJ1-5, with a tentative D call TRBD1 (5 bases). The CDR3 extends over 15 amino acids. Germline CDR1 reads SNHLY; CDR2 reads FYNNEI. Trimming removed 2 bases at V and 3 bases at J, with 11 bases between. CDR3 coding DNA: TGTGCCAGCAGTGAAATGGGCAGGGACAATCAGCCCCAGCATTTT. It yields the protein CASSEMGRDNQPQHF.

The gene calls are TRBV29-1 and TRBJ1-2, with 9 bases lining up with TRBD1. Germline CDR1 SQVTM, CDR2 ANQGSEA. Unmatched junction bases numbered 9, after V lost 3 bases and J lost 7 bases. This CDR3 is built from 14 residues. The CDR3 DNA follows: TGCAGCGTTGAGCGAGGGACAGGGTATTCTGGCTACACCTTC. It yields the protein CSVERGTGYSGYTF.

The V call is TRBV29-1, the J call TRBJ1-2; 10 bases agree with TRBD1. This CDR3 spans 15 amino acids. V was clipped by 0 bases and J by 7 bases; unmatched bases: 8. Germline assignment: CDR1 SQVTM and CDR2 ANQGSEA. The CDR3 bases are TGCAGCGTTGAAGACGGGACAGGGGCTTTCGCTGGCTACACCTTC. This translates into CSVEDGTGAFAGYTF. The variable domain in full, completed from reference TRBV29-1 and TRBJ1-2, reads SAVISQKPSRDICQRGTSLTIQCQVDSQVTMMFWYRQQPGQSLTLIATANQGSEATYESGFVIDKFPISRPNLTFSTLTVSNMSPEDSSIYLCSVEDGTGAFAGYTFGSGTRLTVV.

The V gene is TRBV7-2, the J gene TRBJ2-4; tentatively, D is TRBD1 (5 bases). The V end lost 5 bases, the J end lost 6 bases, and 11 bases lay between the germline ends. The CDR3 covers 13 residues. The V gene's germline CDR1 is SGHTA and CDR2 FQGNSA. CDR3 residues: CASSRTTVNIQYF. The CDR3 DNA follows: TGTGCCAGCAGCCGAACGACAGTAAACATTCAGTACTTC.

The genes are TRBV29-1 and TRBJ2-7; D might be TRBD1 (6 bases). Germline-derived CDR1 and CDR2 are SQVTM and ANQGSEA. Trimming took 6 bases from V and 1 from J, leaving 16 bases between them. This CDR3 region has 14 residues. The CDR3 nucleotides read TGCAGCGTAGGAGACGGGACACTATCCTACGAGCAGTACTTC. Protein product: CSVGDGTLSYEQYF.

The V gene is TRBV28, the J gene TRBJ1-4; D gene unclear. The CDR3 loop spans 15 amino acids. The germline CDR1 and CDR2 sequences are MDHEN and SYDVKM. Trimming left V 8 bases short and J 4 bases short, with 17 bases between. The CDR3 sequence: CASGLSVTVNEKLFF. Written as DNA, the CDR3 is TGTGCCAGCGGCCTCAGCGTTACAGTTAATGAAAAACTGTTTTTT. The full variable domain, rest sourced from reference TRBV28 and TRBJ1-4, is DVKVTQSSRYLVKRTGEKVFLECVQDMDHENMFWYRQDPGLGLRLIYFSYDVKMKEKGDIPEGYSVSREKKERFSLILESASTNQTSMYLCASGLSVTVNEKLFFGSGTQLSVL.